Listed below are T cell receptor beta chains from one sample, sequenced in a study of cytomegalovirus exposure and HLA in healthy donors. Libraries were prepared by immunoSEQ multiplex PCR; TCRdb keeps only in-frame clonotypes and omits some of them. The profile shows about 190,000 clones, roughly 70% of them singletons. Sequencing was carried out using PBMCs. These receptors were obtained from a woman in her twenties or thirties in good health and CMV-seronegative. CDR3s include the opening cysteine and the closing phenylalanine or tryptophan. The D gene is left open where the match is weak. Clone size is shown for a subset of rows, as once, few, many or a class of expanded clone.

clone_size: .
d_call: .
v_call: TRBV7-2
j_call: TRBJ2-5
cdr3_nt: TGTGCCAGCAGGGCGGACTCATATGGGACCCAGTACTTC
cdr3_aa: CASRADSYGTQYF

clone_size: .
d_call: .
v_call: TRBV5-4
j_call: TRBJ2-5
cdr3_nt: TGTGCCAGCAGCTTGTATCAGGGGCCCCTGAGAGAGACCCAGTACTTC
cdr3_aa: CASSLYQGPLRETQYF

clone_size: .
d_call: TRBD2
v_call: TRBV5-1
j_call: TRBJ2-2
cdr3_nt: TGCGCCAGCAGCCCCCAGGGCCGGGGGGCGAACACCGGGGAGCTGTTTTTT
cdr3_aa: CASSPQGRGANTGELFF

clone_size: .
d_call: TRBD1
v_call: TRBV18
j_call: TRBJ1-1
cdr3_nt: TGTGCCAGCTCACCATTTAGGGACAGGGGAATAAACACTGAAGCTTTCTTT
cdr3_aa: CASSPFRDRGINTEAFF

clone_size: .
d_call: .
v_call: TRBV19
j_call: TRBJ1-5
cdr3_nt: TGTGCCAGTAGTACTACTTCCGGGACATTTCAGCCCCAGCATTTT
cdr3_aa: CASSTTSGTFQPQHF

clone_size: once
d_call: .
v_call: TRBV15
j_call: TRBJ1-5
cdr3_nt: TGTGCCACCAGCAGAGATCGTCAGCCCCAGCATTTT
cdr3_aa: CATSRDRQPQHF

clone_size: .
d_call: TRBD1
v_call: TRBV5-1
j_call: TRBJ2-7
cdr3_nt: TGCGCCAGCAGCCGACAGGGATACGAGCAGTACTTC
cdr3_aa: CASSRQGYEQYF

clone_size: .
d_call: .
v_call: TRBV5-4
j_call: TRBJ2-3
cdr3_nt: TGTGCCAGCAGCTTAGGCGGGGCGCGGGATACGCAGTATTTT
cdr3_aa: CASSLGGARDTQYF

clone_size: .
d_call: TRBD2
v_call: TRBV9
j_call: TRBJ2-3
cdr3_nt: TGTGCCAGCAGCAGAGGGGCTAGCGGGGCGGGCACAGATACGCAGTATTTT
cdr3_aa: CASSRGASGAGTDTQYF

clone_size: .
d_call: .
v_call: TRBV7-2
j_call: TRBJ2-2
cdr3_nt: TGTGCCAGCAGCTTCGGAGACAGACGGTACACCGGGGAGCTGTTTTTT
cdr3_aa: CASSFGDRRYTGELFF

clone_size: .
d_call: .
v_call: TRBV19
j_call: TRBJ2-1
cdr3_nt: TGTGCCAGTCGAAATAGCGGCAGTCCGTTCTTC
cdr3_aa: CASRNSGSPFF

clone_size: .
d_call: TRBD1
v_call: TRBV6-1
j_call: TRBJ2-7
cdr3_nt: TGTGCCAGCACCCAAGGGGACAGCTCCTACGAGCAGTACTTC
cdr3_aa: CASTQGDSSYEQYF

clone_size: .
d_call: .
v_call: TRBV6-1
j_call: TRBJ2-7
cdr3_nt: TGTGCCAGCAGTGAGTATGCAGGGAAGGCCTACGAGCAGTACTTC
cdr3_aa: CASSEYAGKAYEQYF

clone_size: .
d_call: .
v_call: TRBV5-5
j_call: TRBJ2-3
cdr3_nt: TGTGCCAGCAGCTTGGCACAAAGCACAGATACGCAGTATTTT
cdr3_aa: CASSLAQSTDTQYF

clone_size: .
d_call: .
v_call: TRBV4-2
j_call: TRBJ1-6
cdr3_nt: TGTGCCAGCAGCCAAGATAAGACTCCTTATAATTCACCCCTCCACTTT
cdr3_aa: CASSQDKTPYNSPLHF

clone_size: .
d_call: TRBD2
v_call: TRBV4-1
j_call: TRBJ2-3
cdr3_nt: TGCGCCAGCAGCTTCCTGGGACTAGCGGGAGGGCCCGGCCGCACAGATACGCAGTATTTT
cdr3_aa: CASSFLGLAGGPGRTDTQYF

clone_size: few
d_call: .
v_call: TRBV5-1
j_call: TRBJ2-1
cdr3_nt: TGCGCCAGCAGCACGGCTAGAGATCCCTATGAGCAGTTCTTC
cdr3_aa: CASSTARDPYEQFF

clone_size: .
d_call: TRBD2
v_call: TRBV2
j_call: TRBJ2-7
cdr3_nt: TGTGCCAGCAGTCAAAGCGGGAGGTACTCCGAGCAGTACTTC
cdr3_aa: CASSQSGRYSEQYF

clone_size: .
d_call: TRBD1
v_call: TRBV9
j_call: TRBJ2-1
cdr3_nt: TGTGCCAGCAGCGCACAGGGGCTCTACAATGAGCAGTTCTTC
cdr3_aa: CASSAQGLYNEQFF

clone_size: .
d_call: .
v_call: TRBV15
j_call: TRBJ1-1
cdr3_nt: TGTGCCACCAGCAGACCTAAAGGGGTGTCAGGCGCAAACACTGAAGCTTTCTTT
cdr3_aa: CATSRPKGVSGANTEAFF

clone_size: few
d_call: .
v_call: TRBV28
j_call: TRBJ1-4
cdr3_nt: TGTGCCAGCTGGCAATTCCCTGAAAAACTGTTTTTT
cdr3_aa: CASWQFPEKLFF

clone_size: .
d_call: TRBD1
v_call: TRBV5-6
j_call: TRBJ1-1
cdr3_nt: TGTGCCAGCAGCAAGGGACAGGTCGGCACTGAAGCTTTCTTT
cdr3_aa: CASSKGQVGTEAFF

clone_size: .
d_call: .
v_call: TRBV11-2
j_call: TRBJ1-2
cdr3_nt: TGTGCCAGCAGCTCAAGACAGAGTGCTAACTATGGCTACACCTTC
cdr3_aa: CASSSRQSANYGYTF

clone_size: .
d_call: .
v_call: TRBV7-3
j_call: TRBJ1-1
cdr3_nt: TGTGCCAGCAGCTTATATCCGGGAATGAACACTGAAGCTTTCTTT
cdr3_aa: CASSLYPGMNTEAFF

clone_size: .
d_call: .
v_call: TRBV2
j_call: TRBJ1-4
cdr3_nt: TGTGCCAGCAGCCTCGACCCCATCGGGGGTGAAAAACTGTTTTTT
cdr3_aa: CASSLDPIGGEKLFF

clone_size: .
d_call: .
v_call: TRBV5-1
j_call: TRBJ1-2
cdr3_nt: TGCGCCAGCAGCCTTTCTAAGTTTCAGGAGGAGCTCTATGGCTACACCTTC
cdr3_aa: CASSLSKFQEELYGYTF

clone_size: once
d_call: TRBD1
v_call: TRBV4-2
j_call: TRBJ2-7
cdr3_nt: TGTGCCAGCAGCCCCGACAGGGGCGAGTGGGAGCAGTACTTC
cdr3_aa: CASSPDRGEWEQYF

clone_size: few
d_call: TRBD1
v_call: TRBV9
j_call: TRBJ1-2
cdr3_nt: TGTGCCAGCGGGGGACAGGAACTATTCTATGGCTACACCTTC
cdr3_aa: CASGGQELFYGYTF

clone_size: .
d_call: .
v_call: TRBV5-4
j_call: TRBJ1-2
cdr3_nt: TGTGCCAGCAGCTTTTCGTATGGCTACACCTTC
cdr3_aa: CASSFSYGYTF